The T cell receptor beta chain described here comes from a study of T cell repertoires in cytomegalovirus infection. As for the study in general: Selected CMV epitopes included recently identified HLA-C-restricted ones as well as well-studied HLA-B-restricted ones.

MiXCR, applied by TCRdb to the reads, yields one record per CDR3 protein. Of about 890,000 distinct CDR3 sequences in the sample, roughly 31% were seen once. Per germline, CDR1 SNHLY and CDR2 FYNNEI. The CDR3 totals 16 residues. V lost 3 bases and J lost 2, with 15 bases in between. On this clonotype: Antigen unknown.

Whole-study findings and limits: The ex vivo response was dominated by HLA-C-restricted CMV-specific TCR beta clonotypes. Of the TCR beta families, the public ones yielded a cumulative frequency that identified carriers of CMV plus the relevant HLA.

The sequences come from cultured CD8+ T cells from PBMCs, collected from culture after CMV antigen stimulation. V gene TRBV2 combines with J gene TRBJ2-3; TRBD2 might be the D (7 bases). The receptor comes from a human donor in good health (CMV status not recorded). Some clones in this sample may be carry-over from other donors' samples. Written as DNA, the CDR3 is TGTGCCAGCAGTGAGGGGGCTAGCGGCAACACAGATACGCAGTATTTT. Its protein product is CASSEGASGNTDTQYF.